This TCR beta chain was found in a study of OX40 agonist ivuxolimab in advanced cancers. Points on this clone: Antigen: not known.

Sequenced by immunoSEQ multiplex PCR; TCRdb stores in-frame clones only, minus some. The table lists some 58,000 clones, 65% to 85% of them singletons, with around 2% in the top ten. The study's findings and limits: Clonal expansion was among the lowest in partial responders at 0.1-3.0 mg/kg, especially CD8+.

The CDR3 spans 17 residues. Germline lookup yields CDR1 SGHTA and CDR2 FQGNSA. V gave up 5 bases and J gave up 0 bases, with 16 bases separating them. The TCR was taken from an adult with an advanced solid tumor such as melanoma, head and neck, liver or kidney cancer. Sequenced material: CD4+ or CD8+ T cells sorted from blood, taken in a trial of the OX40 agonist ivuxolimab. V is TRBV7-2 and J is TRBJ2-2; D might be TRBD1 (5 bases). CDR3 in DNA: TGTGCCAGCAGCCCACAGACAGCCAAGGCGAACACCGGGGAGCTGTTTTTT. Translation gives CASSPQTAKANTGELFF. Combining the CDR3 with reference TRBV7-2 and TRBJ2-2 gives the whole variable domain GAGVSQSPSNKVTEKGKDVELRCDPISGHTALYWYRQSLGQGLEFLIYFQGNSAPDKSGLPSDRFSAERTGGSVSTLTIQRTQQEDSAVYLCASSPQTAKANTGELFFGEGSRLTVL.